The source of this T cell receptor beta chain is a study of blood T cells in healthy people across ages. This clonotype was detected many times. Isolated per sample were at least 6 million PBMCs. The authors ran a second PCR of about 6 to 11 cycles using a sample-barcoded 5' primer and a J-beta primer mix. TCRdb re-derived calls from the 5' RACE reads in MiXCR, one entry per CDR3 protein. The sample consists of about 670,000 distinct CDR3 sequences, 52% of them appearing once. Trimming pared 1 base from V and 3 bases from J, leaving 10 bases between. This CDR3 spans 15 amino acids. Germline CDR1 reads MGHDK; CDR2 reads SYGVNS.

The specimen was blood. The origin of this receptor is a woman of 80 years or more in good health. The rearrangement uses TRBV25-1 and TRBJ1-5; D might be TRBD1 (6 bases). The CDR3 loop reads CASSESTGLNQPQHF. In nucleotides, the CDR3 is TGTGCCAGCAGTGAATCCACAGGGCTCAATCAGCCCCAGCATTTT.